These 11 T cell receptor beta chains originate from one sample sequenced in a study of regulatory T cells in long-lasting Graves disease. Relying on iRepertoire HTBI primers and Arm-PCR of CDR3 regions, the team built TCR beta libraries. Via MiXCR, TCRdb re-called the multiplex PCR reads, giving one row per CDR3 protein. The sample lists around 450,000 distinct CDR3 sequences; about 15% were seen once. Time point defined: newly diagnosed GD, antithyroid drugs for less than 3 months. Extracted RNA from PBMCs served as the source of the TCR library. These data were also filed under a second study, of T cells in Graves' hyperthyroidism and ophthalmopathy.

The specimen comprised peripheral blood mononuclear cells (PBMCs), sampled at new diagnosis, from a patient treated with antithyroid drugs. The receptors here all came from a young woman with Graves disease.

This clonotype was recorded many times. This chain connects TRBV11-2 to TRBJ2-2, with D possibly matching TRBD2 (6 bases). Germline V CDR1 and CDR2: SGHAT, FQNNGV. The CDR3 loop spans 15 amino acids. V was shortened by 11 bases and J by 5 bases, with 21 bases between the two germline ends. Here the CDR3 reads CASSPGVVGTGELFF. As DNA, the CDR3 is TGTGCCTCCAGTCCGGGGGTTGTCGGGACCGGGGAGCTGTTTTTT.

This clonotype was detected ten times or more. Sequence at one end of the junction differs from germline and may be a read error. V and J are TRBV5-1 and TRBJ2-7, with D perhaps matching TRBD2 (6 bases). Germline-derived CDR1 and CDR2 are SGHRS and YFSETQ. The CDR3 runs 13 residues. The CDR3 sequence: CTSSQWGAYEQYF. CDR3 bases: TGCACCAGCAGCCAGTGGGGGGCCTACGAGCAGTACTTC. Variable domain in full (rest from reference TRBV5-1 and TRBJ2-7): KAGVTQTPRYLIKTRGQQVTLSCSPISGHRSVSWYQQTPGQGLQFLFEYFSETQRNKGNFPGRFSGRQFSNSRSEMNVSTLELGDSALYLCTSSQWGAYEQYFGPGTRLTVT.

This clonotype was found many times. V usage is TRBV10-1 and J usage is TRBJ2-1, with 7 bases lining up with TRBD1. Germline CDR1 and CDR2: WNHNN and SYGVQD (reference sequence). Trimming took 2 bases from V and 3 from J; bases not matched to a gene: 1. CDR3 length: 14 amino acids. The CDR3 spells CASSEGQDYNEQFF. As DNA, the CDR3 is TGCGCCAGCAGTGAGGGACAGGACTACAATGAGCAGTTCTTC.

The rearrangement joins TRBV5-1 to TRBJ2-7; 10 nucleotides agree with TRBD1. V lost 5 bases and J lost 2; bases outside the gene matches: 4. CDR1 and CDR2 from the germline V gene are SGHRS and YFSETQ. The CDR3 spans 14 residues. The CDR3, as DNA: TGCGCCAGCAGGCAGACAGGGGGCCCCTACGAGCAGTACTTC. As protein: CASRQTGGPYEQYF.

This clonotype was counted a few times. The junction shows a germline mismatch at one end, possibly a read error. The CDR3 coding sequence is TGTGCCAGCAGTTTGACCGGGACAGGGGTTCCTCTTTTC. Amino acids: CASSLTGTGVPLF. The J gene is TRBJ1-2, the V gene TRBV27, with 10 bases matching TRBD1. The CDR3 is made up of 13 amino acids. In germline, CDR1 is MNHEY, CDR2 SMNVEV (reference sequence).

This clonotype was seen a few times. The rearrangement links TRBV28 to TRBJ2-3, with TRBD2 matching over 11 bases. The CDR3 is 18 amino acids. J gave up 0 bases and V 8 bases, and 13 bases lay outside the gene matches. The germline CDR1 and CDR2 sequences are MDHEN and SYDVKM. The CDR3: CASSDPETSGTSTDTQYF. CDR3 nucleotides: TGTGCCAGCTCCGACCCCGAGACTAGCGGGACTAGCACAGATACGCAGTATTTT.

The chain employs TRBV5-1 and TRBJ1-5; D remains ambiguous. The CDR3 is 15 amino acids. Between the trimmed V and J ends, which lost 4 bases and 1 base, there was a span of 12 bases. Germline V gene data show CDR1 as SGHRS and CDR2 as YFSETQ. In nucleotides, the CDR3 is TGCGCCAGCAGCCTGGACGGGAGGAGCAATCAGCCCCAGCATTTT. Its translation is CASSLDGRSNQPQHF.

This clonotype showed up many times. This sequence joins TRBV15 and TRBJ1-4; D remains unclear. Germline CDR1 reads LNHNV; CDR2 reads YYDKDF (reference sequence). The CDR3 extends over 15 amino acids. Trimming removed 0 bases from V and 4 bases from J, with 9 bases in between. The CDR3 is CATSRDRGNNEKLFF. The CDR3 nucleotides are TGTGCCACCAGCAGAGATCGGGGTAATAATGAAAAACTGTTTTTT.

The chain recombines TRBV4-1 with TRBJ2-3; no reliable D call. Germline-derived CDR1 and CDR2 are MGHRA and YSYEKL. CDR3 size: 14 residues. Trimming shortened V by 7 bases and J by 4 bases, and 15 bases separated the two germline ends. CDR3 in DNA: TGCGCCAGCAAGGGCGGACCTTTATCAGATACGCAGTATTTT. Its protein product is CASKGGPLSDTQYF.

This clonotype was counted many times. The rearrangement links TRBV12-3 or TRBV12-4 to TRBJ2-1, with TRBD2 matching over 9 bases. Germline trimming cut 3 bases from V and 7 bases from J; bases unmatched to any gene: 7. This CDR3 has 15 residues. DNA for the CDR3: TGTGCCAGCAGTTTTTGGCGGGAGGGCCATAATGAGCAGTTCTTC. Its translation: CASSFWREGHNEQFF.

This clonotype was found once. The chain joins TRBV10-3 to TRBJ2-6, with D possibly being TRBD1 or TRBD2 (6 bases each). The germline V gene encodes CDR1 ENHRY and CDR2 SYGVKD. The CDR3 is 19 amino acids. V dropped 4 bases and J dropped 4 bases, with 23 bases sitting between them. The CDR3 DNA is TGTGCCATCAGTGGTTTACAGGCCCCGGGGGCTAGCGGGGCCAACGTCCTGACTTTC. Protein sequence: CAISGLQAPGASGANVLTF.